Described below is a single T cell receptor (beta chain) sequence and its context. Its target antigen remains unknown. Nothing much larger sits one base from this clone, and base qualities are not available. These data come from a study of blood T cell repertoires in COVID-19 (dated by TCRdb to the early 2020s). In the study overall: Samples covering the acute and convalescent phases of COVID-19 were provided by collaborators in the United States, Italy and Spain. The material from the prospective study consisted of cDNA or gDNA derived from T cells, B-cell-depleted T cells, or PBMCs. The dataset comprised deeply sampled blood TCRbeta repertoires from subjects exposed to, actively infected with, or recovered from COVID-19. The repertoires were released in a freely available public database meant as a resource for research on the immune response to SARS-CoV-2. The samples were drawn from two sources: the first 160 participants of the ongoing ImmuneRACE study, and 950 to 1,500 subjects contributed by 6 global collaborators. Sample metadata almost always included a de-identified subject ID, COVID-19 status, age in years and sex. Where HLA class I and class II types were available, the types were taken from metadata supplied by the sample provider, not from assay-based typing. The paper as a whole reports these results and caveats: How much clinical and demographic metadata was included differed by source and by participant, and the metadata was provided uncurated.

The immunoSEQ Assay, a bias-controlled multiplex PCR, was used to amplify TCRbeta CDR3 regions from genomic DNA. As for the authors' bioinformatics: Within the assay, amplification of reference gene primers was used to estimate how many nucleated cells each sample contained. Sequence reads were collapsed and filtered to measure the absolute abundance of every unique TCRbeta CDR3 rearrangement. Productive Simpson clonality was computed per sample as the square root of Simpson's diversity index over productive rearrangements. What TCRdb holds here is the immuneACCESS table cut down to in-frame rearrangements. Part of the clones is not present; checked against another copy, under half of the missing clones reflect an unresolved V gene, and the others are unexplained. The V and J calls and the clone size are those of that table, but D and trimming were determined from the DNA. For this sample the table gives roughly 100,000 clones, of which approximately 88% were detected only once. Approximately 5% of the sample is taken by the ten largest.

CDR1 and CDR2 are read off the germline V gene as SGDLS and YYNGEE. V drops 7 bases and J drops 0 bases, leaving 16 bases in between. There are 15 amino acids in the CDR3, from cysteine to phenylalanine inclusive. The read is trimmed to its CDR3 DNA, 45 bases read in frame from base 1. Collaborating institutions collected whole blood in K2EDTA tubes following their own protocols. Collaborator samples were shipped for TCRbeta analysis as frozen whole blood, isolated PBMCs, or DNA extracted from either sample type. The TCR originated in a human donor in a cohort sampled during active COVID-19. The rearranged chain carries TRBV9 and TRBJ1-1, with the D gene uncertain. Sequenced material: peripheral blood. The sequenced DNA: TGTGCCAGCGGTGGGGAGCACCCGATGAACACTGAAGCTTTCTTT. Its protein product is CASGGEHPMNTEAFF.